The rows below give T cell receptor beta chains drawn from one sample of a study of metastatic and nonmetastatic thyroid tumors. TCRdb re-called clones from the PCR reads using MiXCR. The sample contains about 21,000 clones, 25% to 30% of which appear only once. The specimen sequenced was tumor tissue. Receptors were obtained from a male donor with papillary thyroid cancer or a benign thyroid nodule (not recorded which). Some clones in this sample may be carry-over from other donors' samples. The conserved cysteine and the conserved F or W are not part of the CDR3 here. The order of the fields is clone size, J gene, D gene, V gene, CDR3 protein. A D gene is named only where the DNA matches it firmly. Clone size is stated in some rows and not others, as once, few, many or a class when expanded.

clone size: few; J gene: TRBJ1-6; D gene: TRBD1; V gene: TRBV13; CDR3 protein: ASSPTSAGGSRSYHSPLH
clone size: NA; J gene: NA; D gene: TRBD2; V gene: TRBV5-1; CDR3 protein: ASSLGRTGGPDEQF
clone size: NA; J gene: TRBJ2-7; D gene: TRBD2; V gene: TRBV18; CDR3 protein: ASSPGLAYEQY
clone size: NA; J gene: TRBJ2-7; D gene: NA; V gene: TRBV5-1; CDR3 protein: ASSLDLGFDEQY
clone size: medium-sized; J gene: TRBJ2-3; D gene: NA; V gene: TRBV27; CDR3 protein: ASNFLASGTDTQY
clone size: few; J gene: TRBJ1-2; D gene: NA; V gene: TRBV7-2; CDR3 protein: ASSLILEGYT
clone size: medium-sized; J gene: TRBJ2-7; D gene: NA; V gene: TRBV5-8; CDR3 protein: ASRASTRIYEQY
clone size: NA; J gene: TRBJ1-2; D gene: NA; V gene: TRBV6-1; CDR3 protein: ASRLGTYGYT
clone size: once; J gene: TRBJ1-1; D gene: TRBD1; V gene: TRBV7-2; CDR3 protein: ASSLQQGEITEAF
clone size: few; J gene: TRBJ1-6; D gene: NA; V gene: TRBV10-3; CDR3 protein: AISESVKGTNSPLH
clone size: few; J gene: TRBJ2-7; D gene: NA; V gene: TRBV7-3; CDR3 protein: ASSPTAGYEQY
clone size: medium-sized; J gene: TRBJ1-1; D gene: NA; V gene: TRBV20-1; CDR3 protein: SARDLVGAEAF
clone size: few; J gene: TRBJ1-5; D gene: TRBD1; V gene: TRBV20-1; CDR3 protein: SARVDRATPH
clone size: many; J gene: TRBJ1-5; D gene: TRBD1; V gene: TRBV19; CDR3 protein: ASSPGTGANQPQH
clone size: medium-sized; J gene: TRBJ1-3; D gene: NA; V gene: TRBV2; CDR3 protein: ASNVIGAGDTIY
clone size: NA; J gene: TRBJ1-1; D gene: NA; V gene: TRBV5-1; CDR3 protein: ASSWDGRGTEAF
clone size: few; J gene: TRBJ1-4; D gene: NA; V gene: TRBV9; CDR3 protein: ASSAPWSLGLTNEKLF
clone size: NA; J gene: TRBJ2-5; D gene: TRBD2; V gene: TRBV20-1; CDR3 protein: SAGTSGRPIQETQY
clone size: many; J gene: TRBJ2-7; D gene: TRBD2; V gene: TRBV11-2; CDR3 protein: ASSPPPAGGPEEQY
clone size: many; J gene: TRBJ1-4; D gene: TRBD1; V gene: TRBV9; CDR3 protein: ASSARTGDEKLF